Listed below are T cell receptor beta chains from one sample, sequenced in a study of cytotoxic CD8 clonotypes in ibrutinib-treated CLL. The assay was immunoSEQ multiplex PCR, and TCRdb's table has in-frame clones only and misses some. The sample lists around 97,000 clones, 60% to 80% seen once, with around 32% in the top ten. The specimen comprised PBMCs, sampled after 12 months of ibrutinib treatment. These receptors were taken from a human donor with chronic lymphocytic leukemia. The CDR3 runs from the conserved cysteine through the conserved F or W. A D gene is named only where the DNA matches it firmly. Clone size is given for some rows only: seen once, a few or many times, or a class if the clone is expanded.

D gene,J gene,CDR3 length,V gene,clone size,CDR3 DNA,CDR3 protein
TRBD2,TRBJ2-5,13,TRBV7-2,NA,TGTGCCAGCAGCCGGGGGGGCTCGGAGACCCAGTACTTC,CASSRGGSETQYF
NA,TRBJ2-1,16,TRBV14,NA,TGTGCCAGCAGCCAAGCGGCGGATACTTCCTACAATGAGCAGTTCTTC,CASSQAADTSYNEQFF
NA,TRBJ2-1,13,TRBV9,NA,TGTGCCAGCAGCGTACAAGCTTACAATGAGCAGTTCTTC,CASSVQAYNEQFF
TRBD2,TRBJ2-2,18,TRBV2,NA,TGTGCCAGCAGTGCAAGGGGCAGCGGGGGGCTATACACCGGGGAGCTGTTTTTT,CASSARGSGGLYTGELFF
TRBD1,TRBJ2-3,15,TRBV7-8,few,TGTGCCAGCAGCGCATGGACAGGCCGCACAGATACGCAGTATTTT,CASSAWTGRTDTQYF
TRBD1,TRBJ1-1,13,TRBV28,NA,TGTGCCAGCAGTTCCCATGACAGGGGGAAAGCTTTCTTT,CASSSHDRGKAFF
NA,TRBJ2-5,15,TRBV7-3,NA,TGTGCCAGCAGCCCCACAGGGAGCGGCCAAGAGACCCAGTACTTC,CASSPTGSGQETQYF
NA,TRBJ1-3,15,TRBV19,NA,TGTGCCAGTAGCCCGCAAACCAACTCTGGAAACACCATATATTTT,CASSPQTNSGNTIYF
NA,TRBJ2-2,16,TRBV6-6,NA,TGTGCCAGCAGTTACCTTCAGGGGGGAAACACCGGGGAGCTGTTTTTT,CASSYLQGGNTGELFF
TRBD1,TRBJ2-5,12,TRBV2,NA,TGTGCCACTACAGGGGACCAAGAGACCCAGTACTTC,CATTGDQETQYF
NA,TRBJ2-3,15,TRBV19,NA,TGTGCCAGTACGGACAGTCCACGACTCACAGATACGCAGTATTTT,CASTDSPRLTDTQYF
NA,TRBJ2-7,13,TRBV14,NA,TGTGCCAGCAATAGGCAGGGCTCCTACGAGCAGTACTTC,CASNRQGSYEQYF
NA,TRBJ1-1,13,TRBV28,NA,TGTGCCAGCAGTTTAGACACCTACACTGAAGCTTTCTTT,CASSLDTYTEAFF
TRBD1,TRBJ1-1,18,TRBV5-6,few,TGTGCCAGCAGCTCATCCGAGTGGACAGGGATACCGAACACTGAAGCTTTCTTT,CASSSSEWTGIPNTEAFF
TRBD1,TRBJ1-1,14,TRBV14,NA,TGTGCCAGCAGACTTGGGACAGGGGGCACTGAAGCTTTCTTT,CASRLGTGGTEAFF
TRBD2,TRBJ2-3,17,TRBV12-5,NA,TGTGCTAGTGGTTTGGGCTCTTTAGCGGGGGGGCGCGATACGCAGTATTTT,CASGLGSLAGGRDTQYF
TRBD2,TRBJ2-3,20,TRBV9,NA,TGTGCCAGCAGCGACCCTCTCTCAGCGGGGGCAAACCTTCGCACAGATACGCAGTATTTT,CASSDPLSAGANLRTDTQYF
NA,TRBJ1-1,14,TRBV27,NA,TGTGCCAGCCGCGCCCAGGGCCCCAGCACTGAAGCTTTCTTT,CASRAQGPSTEAFF